Shown below are 24 T cell receptor beta chains from a single sample sequenced in a study of cytomegalovirus exposure and HLA in healthy donors. The PCR was carried out with 60 Vbeta primers and 13 Jbeta primers. The table came from immunoSEQ multiplex PCR; TCRdb's copy has only in-frame clones and leaves some out. The data hold over 150,000 clones, with roughly 77% observed a single time. The source material was PBMCs. The origin of the receptors is a woman aged 40-49 years in good health and CMV-seropositive.

The V and J genes are TRBV6-6 and TRBJ1-4; perhaps TRBD1 as D (5 bases). This CDR3 has 16 residues. The germline V gene encodes CDR1 MNHNY and CDR2 SVGAGI (reference sequence). With 6 bases removed from V and 8 bases from J, the gap between germline ends came to 22 bases. Here the CDR3 DNA reads TGTGCCAGCAGCCGTTCCTCCTCAGGGTTAGGAGAAAAACTGTTTTTT. Translation gives CASSRSSSGLGEKLFF.

This chain links TRBV4-1 with TRBJ2-7, with TRBD2 as a possible D gene (5 bases). CDR3 length: 11 residues. Germline V gives CDR1 MGHRA, CDR2 YSYEKL. V was clipped by 1 base and J by 7 bases, with 5 bases between them. DNA of the CDR3: TGCGCCAGCAGCCAAGCGGGGGAGCAGTACTTC. Its protein product is CASSQAGEQYF.

This clone was observed a few times. The CDR3 loop reads CSAPGTDEAFF. CDR3 DNA sequence: TGCAGTGCTCCAGGGACAGATGAAGCTTTCTTT. This chain connects TRBV20-1 to TRBJ1-1; 7 bases map to TRBD1. There are 11 residues in the CDR3. Germline V gene lookup returns CDR1 DFQATT and CDR2 SNEGSKA (reference sequence). Losses at the gene ends were 5 bases for V and 7 bases for J; bases not matched to a gene: 4.

Only a few counts were recorded for this clone. The chain combines TRBV4-3 with TRBJ2-2; 10 bases map to TRBD2. V gave up 4 bases and J gave up 6 bases; unmatched junction bases: 8. Germline values: CDR1 LGHNA, CDR2 YSLEER. The CDR3 length is 16 residues. The CDR3 here is CASSPGLAEFPGELFF. The CDR3 bases are TGCGCCAGCAGCCCAGGACTAGCGGAATTCCCCGGGGAGCTGTTTTTT.

The rearrangement joins TRBV7-2 to TRBJ2-1; 9 bases map to TRBD1. V lost 5 bases to trimming and J lost 9 bases; unmatched junction nucleotides: 8. The CDR3 contains 14 residues. Germline loops: CDR1 SGHTA, CDR2 FQGNSA. The DNA for the CDR3 is TGTGCCAGCAGCAAGGGACAGGGTGCTGGTGAGCAGTTCTTC. This translates into CASSKGQGAGEQFF.

The rearrangement joins TRBV19 to TRBJ1-2; TRBD1 matches 9 bases. This CDR3 has 13 amino acids. Germline V gene sequence: CDR1 LNHDA, CDR2 SQIVND (reference sequence). The J segment lost 4 bases and the V segment lost 7 bases, leaving 4 bases of the junction unmatched. CDR3 sequence: CASTLQGAYGYTF. CDR3 DNA sequence: TGTGCCAGTACCCTACAGGGGGCCTATGGCTACACCTTC.

This chain links TRBV20-1 with TRBJ1-2; unclear D gene. Trimming removed 0 bases from V and 7 bases from J, with 6 bases in between. Germline V gene lookup returns CDR1 DFQATT and CDR2 SNEGSKA (reference sequence). This CDR3 contains 11 residues. The CDR3 DNA is TGCAGTGCTAGAGATAGAGCTGGCTACACCTTC. Amino acid sequence: CSARDRAGYTF.

The V gene is TRBV19, the J gene TRBJ2-7; 12 bases align to TRBD2. V trimming: 1 base; J trimming: 7 bases; junction bases outside the gene matches: 5. The CDR3 is 15 residues long. Per germline, CDR1 LNHDA and CDR2 SQIVND (reference sequence). The CDR3, as DNA: TGTGCCAGTAGTATAGGGACTAGCGGGACTACGGAGCAGTACTTC. Translating it yields CASSIGTSGTTEQYF.

The chain employs TRBV2 and TRBJ2-2; D ambiguous. Germline V gene sequence: CDR1 SNHLY, CDR2 FYNNEI. This CDR3 is 14 amino acids long. V was pared by 3 bases and J by 7 bases, with 12 bases between. This CDR3 reads CASSEGLQGGELFF. The DNA of the CDR3 is TGTGCCAGCAGTGAGGGCCTTCAAGGCGGGGAGCTGTTTTTT.

This clone was counted a few times. This chain links TRBV30 with TRBJ2-4, with 9 bases fitting TRBD1. J lost 3 bases, V lost 7 bases, and 4 bases had no gene match. The CDR3 length is 13 residues. From germline, CDR1 is GTSNPN and CDR2 SVGIG (reference sequence). CDR3 residues: CALGQGGKNIQYF. In DNA form, the CDR3 reads TGTGCCTTGGGACAGGGTGGCAAAAACATTCAGTACTTC.

About this clone: Additional DNA sequences in this sample encode the identical CDR3. The gene calls are TRBV10-3 and TRBJ2-7; 9 bases map to TRBD1. J gave up 3 bases and V 5 bases, and 5 bases lay outside the gene matches. The CDR3 sequence is 14 residues long. Germline-derived CDR1 and CDR2 are ENHRY and SYGVKD. CDR3 in DNA: TGTGCCATCAGTTCAGGGACAGGGAGCTACGAGCAGTACTTC. It specifies CAISSGTGSYEQYF.

The gene calls are TRBV7-2 and TRBJ1-5; D is ambiguous. The CDR3 runs 14 residues. Germline V lookup: CDR1 SGHTA, CDR2 FQGNSA. Trimming shortened V by 6 bases and J by 0 bases, and 9 bases separated the two germline ends. CDR3 region: CASSSQLSNQPQHF. In nucleotides, the CDR3 is TGTGCCAGCAGTTCACAGCTTAGCAATCAGCCCCAGCATTTT.

This rearrangement joins TRBV5-4 to TRBJ1-2, with D perhaps matching TRBD1 (5 bases). Germline CDR1 reads SGHNT; CDR2 reads YYREEE (reference sequence). CDR3 size: 13 residues. The V end lost 0 bases, the J end lost 7 bases, and 10 bases lay between the germline ends. The CDR3 DNA sequence: TGTGCCAGCAGCTTGGAAGGGGTCGGTGGCTACACCTTC. Translated, it gives CASSLEGVGGYTF. Looking up the rest from reference TRBV5-4 and TRBJ1-2 gives the full variable domain: ETGVTQSPTHLIKTRGQQVTLRCSSQSGHNTVSWYQQALGQGPQFIFQYYREEENGRGNFPPRFSGLQFPNYSSELNVNALELDDSALYLCASSLEGVGGYTFGSGTRLTVV.

This clone was seen more than once but under ten times. This sequence joins TRBV6-6 and TRBJ2-5; D is unclear. Per the germline V gene, CDR1 is MNHNY and CDR2 is SVGAGI (reference sequence). V was cut by 0 bases and J by 1 base, with 6 bases left in between. The CDR3 extends over 14 amino acids. CDR3 sequence: CASSYSGIQETQYF. CDR3 coding DNA: TGTGCCAGCAGTTACTCTGGCATCCAAGAGACCCAGTACTTC.

CDR3 amino acids: CATSTTVNSNQPQHF. CDR3 nucleotide sequence: TGTGCCACCAGCACGACAGTAAATAGCAATCAGCCCCAGCATTTT. The chain has TRBV15 and TRBJ1-5, with a tentative D call TRBD1 (5 bases). CDR3 length: 15 residues. Germline CDR1 LNHNV, CDR2 YYDKDF (reference sequence). V was pared by 4 bases and J by 0 bases, with 10 bases between.

This chain links TRBV10-3 with TRBJ2-1; the D gene is possibly TRBD2 (6 bases). V lost 8 bases, J lost 7 bases, and 18 bases lay in between. This CDR3 has 14 residues. The germline V gene has CDR1 ENHRY and CDR2 SYGVKD. CDR3: CAIAGGLLDNEQFF. CDR3 in DNA: TGTGCCATCGCCGGAGGGCTGCTGGATAATGAGCAGTTCTTC.

The chain is built from TRBV7-2 and TRBJ2-3, with D perhaps matching TRBD1 (6 bases). Looked up from germline, CDR1 is SGHTA and CDR2 is FQGNSA. This CDR3 contains 14 residues. Trimming cost V 7 bases and J 0 bases, with 11 bases left between them. The CDR3, as DNA: TGTGCCAGCACTGGACAGCCTAGCACAGATACGCAGTATTTT. Translation gives CASTGQPSTDTQYF.

J is TRBJ2-1 and V is TRBV7-2; 13 bases are shared with TRBD2. The CDR3 sequence is 16 residues long. Germline assignment: CDR1 SGHTA and CDR2 FQGNSA. Trimming cost V 4 bases and J 8 bases; bases outside gene matches: 8. Here the CDR3 reads CASSYRTSGSSDEQFF. The CDR3, as DNA: TGTGCCAGCAGCTATAGGACTAGCGGGAGCTCGGATGAGCAGTTCTTC.

The chain employs TRBV27 and TRBJ2-5; 11 nucleotides align to TRBD1. CDR3 length equals 16 residues. Unmatched junction bases numbered 10, after V lost 5 bases and J lost 5 bases. Germline loops: CDR1 MNHEY, CDR2 SMNVEV (reference sequence). CDR3 sequence reads: CASSTGQGVLGETQYF. The CDR3, as DNA: TGTGCCAGCAGTACGGGACAGGGGGTACTTGGGGAGACCCAGTACTTC.

The chain employs TRBV7-2 and TRBJ2-2, with TRBD2 as a possible D gene (7 bases). Germline loops: CDR1 SGHTA, CDR2 FQGNSA. The CDR3 is 15 residues long. V was clipped by 7 bases and J by 7 bases, with 19 bases between them. CDR3 bases: TGTGCCAGCACCCTAGGGGGGGCCGGCGGCGGGGAGCTGTTTTTT. It is translated as CASTLGGAGGGELFF.

The chain has TRBV19 and TRBJ2-5; the match to TRBD1 covers 8 bases. The CDR3 loop spans 15 amino acids. The ends lost 6 bases at V and 2 bases at J; junction bases unmatched: 8. Germline assignment: CDR1 LNHDA and CDR2 SQIVND (reference sequence). The CDR3 is CASRPPGTGQETQYF. CDR3 DNA: TGTGCCAGTAGGCCTCCAGGGACAGGTCAAGAGACCCAGTACTTC.

This chain links TRBV6-5 with TRBJ1-2, with D tentatively TRBD1 (6 bases). The V gene's germline CDR1 is MNHEY and CDR2 SVGAGI. Trimming cost V 2 bases and J 3 bases, with 16 bases left between them. The CDR3 contains 16 residues. The CDR3 sequence is CASSYPGGGGYYGYTF. The CDR3 DNA reads as TGTGCCAGCAGTTACCCGGGCGGGGGGGGCTACTATGGCTACACCTTC.

The V call is TRBV14, the J call TRBJ2-7, with TRBD2 as a possible D gene (6 bases). The CDR3 length is 15 residues. Germline assignment: CDR1 SGHDN and CDR2 FVKESK. Trimming shortened V by 1 base and J by 5 bases, and 15 bases separated the two germline ends. CDR3 nucleotides: TGTGCCAGCAGCCAAGTCTGGGGAACGGGGGACGAGCAGTACTTC. It specifies CASSQVWGTGDEQYF.

The V call is TRBV5-5, the J call TRBJ2-1; unclear D gene. CDR1 is SGHKS, CDR2 YYEKEE, per germline (reference sequence). This CDR3 is built from 12 residues. Trimming took off 2 bases at V and 9 bases at J, with 9 bases between the two ends. This chain's CDR3 is CASSFFDTEQFF. The CDR3 DNA follows: TGTGCCAGCAGCTTTTTCGACACTGAGCAGTTCTTC.